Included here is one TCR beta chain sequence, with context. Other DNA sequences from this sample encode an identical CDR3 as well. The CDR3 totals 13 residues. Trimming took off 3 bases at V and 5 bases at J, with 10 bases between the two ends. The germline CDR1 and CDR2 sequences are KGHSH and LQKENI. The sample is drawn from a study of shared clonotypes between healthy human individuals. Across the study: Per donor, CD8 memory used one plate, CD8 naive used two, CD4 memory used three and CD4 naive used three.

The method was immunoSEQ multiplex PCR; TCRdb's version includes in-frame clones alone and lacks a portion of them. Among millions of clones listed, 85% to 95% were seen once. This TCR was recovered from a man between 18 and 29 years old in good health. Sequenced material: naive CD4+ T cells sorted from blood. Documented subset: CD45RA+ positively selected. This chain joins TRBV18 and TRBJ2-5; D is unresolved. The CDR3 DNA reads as TGTGCCAGCTCACCCGGTCGGTTGGAGACCCAGTACTTC. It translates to CASSPGRLETQYF. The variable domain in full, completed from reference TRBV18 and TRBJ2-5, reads NAGVMQNPRHLVRRRGQEARLRCSPMKGHSHVYWYRQLPEEGLKFMVYLQKENIIDESGMPKERFSAEFPKEGPSILRIQQVVRGDSAAYFCASSPGRLETQYFGPGTRLLVL.